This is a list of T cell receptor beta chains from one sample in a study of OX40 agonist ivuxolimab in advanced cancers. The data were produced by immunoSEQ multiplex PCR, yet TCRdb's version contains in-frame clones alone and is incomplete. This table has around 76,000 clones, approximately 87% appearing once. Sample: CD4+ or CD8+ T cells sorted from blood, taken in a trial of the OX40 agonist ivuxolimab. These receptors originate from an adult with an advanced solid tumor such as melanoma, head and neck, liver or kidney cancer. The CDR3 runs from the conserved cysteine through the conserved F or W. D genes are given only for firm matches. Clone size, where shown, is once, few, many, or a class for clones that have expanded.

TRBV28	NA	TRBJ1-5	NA	TGTGCCAGCAGTCTGGTCGTTGGCCAGCCCCAGCATTTT	CASSLVVGQPQHF
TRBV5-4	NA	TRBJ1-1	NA	TGTGCCAGCAGCGCGGGCCCAGGACCTAACACTGAAGCTTTCTTT	CASSAGPGPNTEAFF
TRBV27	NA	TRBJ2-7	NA	TGTGCCAGCAGTTTCGACAAGGGTTACTACGAGCAGTACTTC	CASSFDKGYYEQYF
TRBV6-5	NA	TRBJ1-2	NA	TGTGCCAGCAGTTCCAACAGGGACGACTATGGCTACACCTTC	CASSSNRDDYGYTF
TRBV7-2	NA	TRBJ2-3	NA	TGTGCCAGCAGCTTAGCGGCCTCTCCGGCGGGGACGCAGTATTTT	CASSLAASPAGTQYF
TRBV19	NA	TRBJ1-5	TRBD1	TGTGCCAGTAGTATAAGCAGGGGGCAGGGACGGCAGCCCCAGCATTTT	CASSISRGQGRQPQHF
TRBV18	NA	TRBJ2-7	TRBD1	TGTGCCAGCTCACCCCGGACAGGAGTCTACGAGCAGTACTTC	CASSPRTGVYEQYF
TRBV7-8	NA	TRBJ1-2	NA	TGTGCCAGCAGCTTCGGACAGCTCTATGGCTACACCTTC	CASSFGQLYGYTF
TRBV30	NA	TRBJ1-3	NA	TGTGCCTGGAGTCCCTCCATTCGGGAGGGAGGGATTAGGGGAAACACCATATATTTT	CAWSPSIREGGIRGNTIYF
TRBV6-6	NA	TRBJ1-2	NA	TGTGCCAGCAGTTCCCTGAGGTTAGGTGGCTACACCTTC	CASSSLRLGGYTF
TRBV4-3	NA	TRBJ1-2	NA	TGCGCCAGCAGCCAAGATTGGGGCCGGGAGGACTATGGCTACACCTTC	CASSQDWGREDYGYTF
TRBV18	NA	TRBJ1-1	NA	TGTGCCAGCTCACTCCAGGGCGGGGTTGAGACTGAAGCTTTCTTT	CASSLQGGVETEAFF
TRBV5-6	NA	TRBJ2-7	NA	TGTGCCAGCAGCTTGTTAGGGTTGGCGGAGCAGTACTTC	CASSLLGLAEQYF
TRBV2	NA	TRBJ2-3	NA	TGTGCCAGCAGTGGACTTTTCACAGATACGCAGTATTTT	CASSGLFTDTQYF
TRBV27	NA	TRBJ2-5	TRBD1	TGTGCCAGCAGCGCTTACGACAGGGACGGTCAGACCCAGTACTTC	CASSAYDRDGQTQYF
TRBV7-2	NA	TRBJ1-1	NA	TGTGCCAGCAGCTTAATGAACACTGAAGCTTTCTTT	CASSLMNTEAFF
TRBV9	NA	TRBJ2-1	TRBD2	TGTGCCAGCAGCGTGACTAGCGGGGGATACAATGAGCAGTTCTTC	CASSVTSGGYNEQFF
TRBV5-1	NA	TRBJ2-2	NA	TGCGCCAGCAGCGGATTCAGGGTAGAGAGCGGGCGACGGAACACCGGGGAGCTGTTTTTT	CASSGFRVESGRRNTGELFF
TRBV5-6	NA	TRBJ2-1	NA	TGTGCCAGCAGCATTTACCCAGGGGAGAATGAGCAGTTCTTC	CASSIYPGENEQFF
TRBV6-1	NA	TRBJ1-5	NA	TGTGCCAGCAGTGAAGCGGATCGAGGAGGGATCAATCAGCCCCAGCATTTT	CASSEADRGGINQPQHF
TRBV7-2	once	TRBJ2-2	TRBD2	TGTGCCAGCAGCTCAGGACTAGCGGGAGGGGTCGGGGAGCTGTTTTTT	CASSSGLAGGVGELFF
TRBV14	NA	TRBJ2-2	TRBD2	TGTGCCAGCAGCGCGCGCCTACTAGCGGGAGTAGTTTGGGCGAACACCGGGGAGCTGTTTTTT	CASSARLLAGVVWANTGELFF
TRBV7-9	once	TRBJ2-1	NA	TGTGCCAGCAGCTTAGTGGAGGTACGTGGGGAGCAGTTCTTC	CASSLVEVRGEQFF
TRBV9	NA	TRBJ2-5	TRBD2	TGTGCCAGCAGCCTCGGGACTAGCGGTGGGGCCCAGTACTTC	CASSLGTSGGAQYF
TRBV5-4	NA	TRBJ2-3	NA	TGTGCCAGCAGACCCGACCTTAGCTCCACAGATACGCAGTATTTT	CASRPDLSSTDTQYF
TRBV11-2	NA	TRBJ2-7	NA	TGTGCCAGCAGCTTAGTTGCGGCCTACGAGCAGTACTTC	CASSLVAAYEQYF
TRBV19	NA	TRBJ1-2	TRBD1	TGTGCCAGTACCCCAACCTCCGGGACAGGGAATGGCTACACCTTC	CASTPTSGTGNGYTF
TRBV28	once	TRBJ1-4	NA	TGTGCCAGCAGTGACACACTGACAGAGAAGAGGGAAAAACTGTTTTTT	CASSDTLTEKREKLFF
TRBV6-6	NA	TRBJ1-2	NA	TGTGCCAGCAGTTACTCGGGGCAGGAGAACTATGGCTACACCTTC	CASSYSGQENYGYTF
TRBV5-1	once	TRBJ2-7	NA	TGCGCCAGCAGCTTGGTAGCTTCTGGGAACTACGAGCAGTACTTC	CASSLVASGNYEQYF
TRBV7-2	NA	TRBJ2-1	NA	TGTGCCAGCAGCTTACGTAGTGAGCAGTTCTTC	CASSLRSEQFF
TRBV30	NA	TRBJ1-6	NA	TGTGCCTGGACCCAGGGTACTGCCCCGGATTCACCCCTCCACTTT	CAWTQGTAPDSPLHF
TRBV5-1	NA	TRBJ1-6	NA	TGCGCCAGCAGCTTGGTACCCGGGGCAAGTTCTAATTCACCCCTCCACTTT	CASSLVPGASSNSPLHF
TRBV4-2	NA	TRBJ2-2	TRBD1	TGTGCCAGCAGCCAATCCGGACAGGGAAAGGCCGGGGAGCTGTTTTTT	CASSQSGQGKAGELFF
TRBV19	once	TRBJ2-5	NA	TGTGCCAGTTCCCGTGGGAGTACCCAAGAGACCCAGTACTTC	CASSRGSTQETQYF
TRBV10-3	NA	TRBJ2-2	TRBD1	TGTGCCATCAGTGAGCGAACAGGGGTAACGGACACCGGGGAGCTGTTTTTT	CAISERTGVTDTGELFF
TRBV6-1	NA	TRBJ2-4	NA	TGTGCCAGCAGTGAATCAGGGCTAGCCAAAAACATTCAGTACTTC	CASSESGLAKNIQYF
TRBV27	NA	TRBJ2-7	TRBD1	TGTGCCAGCCGGGACAGTGGGTCCTGGGAGCAGTACTTC	CASRDSGSWEQYF
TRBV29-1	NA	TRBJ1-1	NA	TGCAGCGTTGAATTCGCACTGAACACTGAAGCTTTCTTT	CSVEFALNTEAFF
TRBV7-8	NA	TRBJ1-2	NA	TGTGCCAGCAGCTTAGAAGTCCAGTTGGCAGGCTACACCTTC	CASSLEVQLAGYTF
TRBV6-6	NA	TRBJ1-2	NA	TGTGCCAGCAGTTACTCGGGAGGGGAGGCTGGCTACACCTTC	CASSYSGGEAGYTF
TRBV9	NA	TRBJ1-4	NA	TGTGCCAGCAGCGTAGGTGGGGGAACTGAAAAACTGTTTTTT	CASSVGGGTEKLFF
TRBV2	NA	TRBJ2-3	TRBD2	TGTGCCAGCAGATCCACTAGCGGGGGACGCACAGATACGCAGTATTTT	CASRSTSGGRTDTQYF
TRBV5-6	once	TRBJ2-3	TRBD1	TGTGCCAGCAGCTCCGGGACAGGGGGCACAGATACGCAGTATTTT	CASSSGTGGTDTQYF
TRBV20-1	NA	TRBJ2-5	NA	TGCAGTGCTAGAGATTGGTCATCCCAGTACTTC	CSARDWSSQYF
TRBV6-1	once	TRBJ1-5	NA	TGTGCCAGCAGTCCTACAGGCTTCAATCAGCCCCAGCATTTT	CASSPTGFNQPQHF
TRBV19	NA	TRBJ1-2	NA	TGTGCCAGTAGCATCCAGGGATATGGCTACACCTTC	CASSIQGYGYTF
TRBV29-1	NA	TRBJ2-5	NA	TGCAGCGTTGGAGCCGAGGGGAGGGAGACCCAGTACTTC	CSVGAEGRETQYF
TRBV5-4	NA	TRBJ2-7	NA	TGTGCCAGCAGCTTCAACCGGGAAGTTACCTACGAGCAGTACTTC	CASSFNREVTYEQYF
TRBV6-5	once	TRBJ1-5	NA	TGTGCCAGCAGTTATAGAAGCAATCAGCCCCAGCATTTT	CASSYRSNQPQHF
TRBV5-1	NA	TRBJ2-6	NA	TGCGCCAGCAGCTTAGGGGTCTCTGGGGCCAACGTCCTGACTTTC	CASSLGVSGANVLTF
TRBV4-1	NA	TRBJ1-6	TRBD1	TGCGCCAGCAGCCCGACCGACAGGGGGCTTATTTCACCCCTCCACTTT	CASSPTDRGLISPLHF
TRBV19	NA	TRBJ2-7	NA	TGTGCCAGTAGTAAGAAGGGAGACACTTCCTACGAGCAGTACTTC	CASSKKGDTSYEQYF
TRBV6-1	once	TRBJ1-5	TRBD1	TGTGCCAGCAGTGATTACAGGGGGATCAATCAGCCCCAGCATTTT	CASSDYRGINQPQHF